The rows below give T cell receptor beta chains drawn from one sample of a study of T cell changes during pregnancy in multiple sclerosis. Sequenced by immunoSEQ multiplex PCR; TCRdb stores in-frame clones only, minus some. Of roughly 64,000 clones detected, approximately 96% appear once; the ten largest clones hold 2% to 3%. The specimen was CD8+ T cells from peripheral blood mononuclear cells, collected after pregnancy. These receptors originate from a female donor with multiple sclerosis, enrolled in a pregnancy study. The CDR3 runs from the conserved cysteine through the conserved F or W. The order of the fields is V gene, clone size, D gene, J gene, CDR3 DNA, CDR3 protein. D genes are given only for firm matches. The size of a clone is reported for some rows only, either as once, few or many, or as a class for expanded clones.

V: TRBV9; size: .; D: TRBD1; J: TRBJ1-1; DNA: TGTGCCAGCAGCGAAAGGGGGCTGGGCACTGAAGCTTTCTTT; CDR3: CASSERGLGTEAFF
V: TRBV6-5; size: .; D: .; J: TRBJ1-2; DNA: TGTGCCAGCAGTTATAGCGGGGGGTATGACTACACCTTC; CDR3: CASSYSGGYDYTF
V: TRBV5-1; size: once; D: .; J: TRBJ2-3; DNA: TGCGCCAGCAGCTTGCCCCCGGGAGATACGCAGTATTTT; CDR3: CASSLPPGDTQYF
V: TRBV5-1; size: .; D: .; J: TRBJ2-7; DNA: TGCGCCAGCAGCTTCAGCTCCTACGAGCAGTACTTC; CDR3: CASSFSSYEQYF
V: TRBV6-5; size: .; D: .; J: TRBJ2-2; DNA: TGTGCCAGCAGTCCATTTTCGAACACCGGGGAGCTGTTTTTT; CDR3: CASSPFSNTGELFF
V: TRBV6-5; size: .; D: .; J: TRBJ2-3; DNA: TGTGCCAGCAAACAGCTAAGTAGCACAGATACGCAGTATTTT; CDR3: CASKQLSSTDTQYF
V: TRBV7-3; size: .; D: .; J: TRBJ2-6; DNA: TGTGCCAGCAGAGGCGGAGGCACTCCTGGGGCCAACGTCCTGACTTTC; CDR3: CASRGGGTPGANVLTF
V: TRBV27; size: .; D: TRBD1; J: TRBJ2-7; DNA: TGTGCCAGCAGCCTAGGGGGGACAGGGGCCTACGAGCAGTACTTC; CDR3: CASSLGGTGAYEQYF
V: TRBV19; size: once; D: .; J: TRBJ2-1; DNA: TGTGCCAGTAGTATAGCAGGCGTCACCTACAATGAGCAGTTCTTC; CDR3: CASSIAGVTYNEQFF
V: TRBV28; size: .; D: TRBD1; J: TRBJ1-1; DNA: TGTGCCAGCAGCCGTCCCCTCGACAGGGTAAAAAGAGCTACTGAAGCTTTCTTT; CDR3: CASSRPLDRVKRATEAFF
V: TRBV27; size: .; D: .; J: TRBJ2-1; DNA: TGTGCCAGCAGTTTTCTAGCGACCTACAATGAGCAGTTCTTC; CDR3: CASSFLATYNEQFF
V: TRBV5-1; size: .; D: TRBD2; J: TRBJ2-5; DNA: TGCGCCAGCAGCCTACAGCGGGAGGGCCTAAGCGAGACCCAGTACTTC; CDR3: CASSLQREGLSETQYF
V: TRBV27; size: .; D: TRBD2; J: TRBJ2-1; DNA: TGTGCCAGCAGCTGGGGCGGGAGGGGGAATGAGCAGTTCTTC; CDR3: CASSWGGRGNEQFF
V: TRBV27; size: .; D: .; J: TRBJ2-7; DNA: TGTGCCAGCAGAGGAGCGCCCGACTACGAGCAGTACTTC; CDR3: CASRGAPDYEQYF
V: TRBV5-4; size: .; D: .; J: TRBJ1-4; DNA: TGTGCCAGCAGCCAGGACAGTAATGAAAAACTGTTTTTT; CDR3: CASSQDSNEKLFF
V: TRBV27; size: .; D: TRBD2; J: TRBJ2-7; DNA: TGTGCCAGCAGTCCACATTCGGGACTAGCGGACCCTTACGAGCAGTACTTC; CDR3: CASSPHSGLADPYEQYF
V: TRBV5-1; size: .; D: .; J: TRBJ1-1; DNA: TGCGCCAGCAGGGCAGGTAGTGAAGCTTTCTTT; CDR3: CASRAGSEAFF
V: TRBV10-2; size: .; D: TRBD2; J: TRBJ2-5; DNA: TGCGCCAGCAGGGGACTAGCGGGAGCCCAAGAGACCCAGTACTTC; CDR3: CASRGLAGAQETQYF
V: TRBV2; size: once; D: .; J: TRBJ2-1; DNA: TGTGCCAGCAGCCAGACACCTTACAATGAGCAGTTCTTC; CDR3: CASSQTPYNEQFF
V: TRBV9; size: .; D: TRBD1; J: TRBJ2-3; DNA: TGTGCCAGCAGCGTAGGGACAGGGGGGGTCACAGATACGCAGTATTTT; CDR3: CASSVGTGGVTDTQYF
V: TRBV28; size: .; D: TRBD1; J: TRBJ2-7; DNA: TGTGCCAGCAGTTCCTTCGGGACAGTGAGGTGGGAGCAGTACTTC; CDR3: CASSSFGTVRWEQYF
V: TRBV15; size: once; D: .; J: TRBJ1-1; DNA: TGTGCCACCAGCAGAGATCCTGTCAGGAACACTGAAGCTTTCTTT; CDR3: CATSRDPVRNTEAFF
V: TRBV7-8; size: .; D: TRBD2; J: TRBJ2-1; DNA: TGTGCCAGCAGCTTACTTGGGACTAGCGGATACAATGAGCAGTTCTTC; CDR3: CASSLLGTSGYNEQFF
V: TRBV4-1; size: .; D: .; J: TRBJ2-2; DNA: TGCGCCAGCAGTCCGGGGAACACCGGGGAGCTGTTTTTT; CDR3: CASSPGNTGELFF
V: TRBV28; size: .; D: TRBD2; J: TRBJ2-7; DNA: TGTGCCAGCAGCCCTTACACCGCCGGACTAGGTAGAATTGACGAGCAGTACTTC; CDR3: CASSPYTAGLGRIDEQYF
V: TRBV7-8; size: .; D: .; J: TRBJ2-3; DNA: TGTGCCAGCAGCTTAGGTTTGGCTCCGGGAGTTTCGCCAGATACGCAGTATTTT; CDR3: CASSLGLAPGVSPDTQYF
V: TRBV7-9; size: .; D: .; J: TRBJ2-3; DNA: TGTGCCAGCAGCCACCAAATAGCGTCACGCACAGATACGCAGTATTTT; CDR3: CASSHQIASRTDTQYF
V: TRBV4-3; size: .; D: .; J: TRBJ2-5; DNA: TGCGCCAGCAGCCGCAAAGTAGGACACTCCGCGGAGACCCAGTACTTC; CDR3: CASSRKVGHSAETQYF
V: TRBV2; size: once; D: TRBD1; J: TRBJ1-2; DNA: TGTGCCAGCAGTGAATGGGGGACAGGGACGTACTATGGCTACACCTTC; CDR3: CASSEWGTGTYYGYTF
V: TRBV7-7; size: .; D: TRBD2; J: TRBJ2-5; DNA: TGTGCTAGCAGCTTAGAACTAGCGGGAGGAAGGGAGACCCAGTACTTC; CDR3: CASSLELAGGRETQYF
V: TRBV27; size: .; D: TRBD2; J: TRBJ2-2; DNA: TGTGCCAGCAGTCCAGGGGTAGCGGGAGGGTTCGGGGAGCTGTTTTTT; CDR3: CASSPGVAGGFGELFF
V: TRBV28; size: .; D: TRBD1; J: TRBJ1-5; DNA: TGTGCCAGCAGTTTAGGACAGGGGGAACAGCCCCAGCATTTT; CDR3: CASSLGQGEQPQHF
V: TRBV27; size: .; D: TRBD2; J: TRBJ2-1; DNA: TGTGCCAGCAGTGCGGGACTAGCGGGAGGGGTTGAGCAGTTCTTC; CDR3: CASSAGLAGGVEQFF
V: TRBV7-8; size: .; D: TRBD2; J: TRBJ2-7; DNA: TGTGCCAGCAGCTCCCCTGCGGGAGGACGCTACGAGCAGTACTTC; CDR3: CASSSPAGGRYEQYF
V: TRBV29-1; size: .; D: TRBD2; J: TRBJ2-5; DNA: TGCAGCGTTCGCTCGGGACTATCAACGACCCAGTACTTC; CDR3: CSVRSGLSTTQYF
V: TRBV29-1; size: .; D: TRBD2; J: TRBJ2-5; DNA: TGCAGCGTTCTGGGACTAGCGGGAGTCCAAGAGACCCAGTACTTC; CDR3: CSVLGLAGVQETQYF
V: TRBV19; size: .; D: .; J: TRBJ2-5; DNA: TGTGCCAGTAGTACCATAACAGGGTACCAAGAGACCCAGTACTTC; CDR3: CASSTITGYQETQYF
V: TRBV6-5; size: .; D: TRBD1; J: TRBJ1-1; DNA: TGTGCCAGCAGGGACAGGGTCATGAACACTGAAGCTTTCTTT; CDR3: CASRDRVMNTEAFF
V: TRBV16; size: .; D: .; J: TRBJ2-3; DNA: TGTGCCAGCAGCCTTACAGGGAGCACAGATACGCAGTATTTT; CDR3: CASSLTGSTDTQYF
V: TRBV20-1; size: .; D: .; J: TRBJ1-1; DNA: TGCAGTGCTAGCAGGGGAACTGAAGCTTTCTTT; CDR3: CSASRGTEAFF
V: TRBV19; size: .; D: .; J: TRBJ2-7; DNA: TGTGCCAGTAGTATGAGAGGGTATGGCTACGAGCAGTACTTC; CDR3: CASSMRGYGYEQYF
V: TRBV7-6; size: .; D: TRBD2; J: TRBJ2-7; DNA: TGCGCCAGCAGCCCTCTGACTAGCAAGAACGAGCAGTACTTC; CDR3: CASSPLTSKNEQYF
V: TRBV5-1; size: once; D: .; J: TRBJ1-4; DNA: TGCGCCAGCAGCTTGGGACGGATGGAGGAACTGTTTTTT; CDR3: CASSLGRMEELFF
V: TRBV7-6; size: .; D: TRBD1; J: TRBJ1-1; DNA: TGTGCCAGCAGCTTAGTCCGGGACAGGGGTGAAGCTTTCTTT; CDR3: CASSLVRDRGEAFF
V: TRBV7-2; size: .; D: TRBD2; J: TRBJ2-1; DNA: TGTGCCAGCAGCTTACTAGCGGGAGTCCTCAATGAGCAGTTCTTC; CDR3: CASSLLAGVLNEQFF
V: TRBV9; size: .; D: TRBD1; J: TRBJ2-2; DNA: TGTGCCAGCAGCGAGGGACAGCCCACCGGGGAGCTGTTTTTT; CDR3: CASSEGQPTGELFF
V: TRBV27; size: .; D: TRBD1; J: TRBJ2-1; DNA: TGTGCCAGCAGGGGACAGGGGTACAATGAGCAGTTCTTC; CDR3: CASRGQGYNEQFF
V: TRBV7-9; size: .; D: .; J: TRBJ2-7; DNA: TGTGCCAGCAGCTTAGGGGCGAACTACGAGCAGTACTTC; CDR3: CASSLGANYEQYF